Presented here are 23 T cell receptor beta chains from one specimen sequenced in a study of T-cell memory formation after mild COVID-19. In TCRdb, the 5' RACE reads were re-called with MiXCR into one record per CDR3 protein. The data contain about 350,000 distinct CDR3 sequences, 25% to 30% of them singletons. Sequenced material: PBMCs or a T cell subset sorted from them (not recorded which). Receptors were obtained from an adult woman who had mild COVID-19 (a few samples of this study predate the infection). Cell type and time point are not known.

This clonotype appeared a few times. The chain is built from TRBV7-8 and TRBJ2-1; D is uncertain. In germline, CDR1 is SGHVS, CDR2 FQNEAQ. Deletions cut 0 bases from V and 2 bases from J, with 5 bases between. The CDR3 is 14 amino acids. CDR3 in amino acids: CASSLAVAYNEQFF. CDR3 DNA: TGTGCCAGCAGCTTAGCGGTAGCCTACAATGAGCAGTTCTTC.

This clonotype was observed a few times. The rearrangement uses TRBV2 and TRBJ1-1; D remains unclear. Trimming took off 2 bases at V and 3 bases at J, with 7 bases between the two ends. Germline lookup yields CDR1 SNHLY and CDR2 FYNNEI. The CDR3 has 13 residues. The CDR3 region is CASSELEDTEAFF. CDR3 nucleotides: TGTGCCAGCAGTGAACTCGAGGACACTGAAGCTTTCTTT.

This clonotype was seen only a few times. The rearrangement uses TRBV7-2 and TRBJ1-2; tentatively, D is TRBD1 (5 bases). V lost 0 bases and J 0 bases, leaving 8 bases between the germline ends. Germline values: CDR1 SGHTA, CDR2 FQGNSA. CDR3 length: 15 amino acids. This CDR3 is CASSLAAGSNYGYTF. In nucleotides, the CDR3 is TGTGCCAGCAGCTTAGCGGCAGGGTCTAACTATGGCTACACCTTC.

The chain combines TRBV7-9 with TRBJ1-3, with a weak D call TRBD1 (6 bases). Per germline, CDR1 SEHNR and CDR2 FQNEAQ (reference sequence). CDR3 length equals 14 residues. Trimming took off 9 bases at V and 0 bases at J, with 12 bases between the two ends. The DNA of the CDR3 is TGTGCCAGTGGAGGGGGAGACTCTGGAAACACCATATATTTT. This translates into CASGGGDSGNTIYF. Complete variable domain (other parts from reference TRBV7-9 and TRBJ1-3): DTGVSQNPRHKITKRGQNVTFRCDPISEHNRLYWYRQTLGQGPEFLTYFQNEAQLEKSRLLSDRFSAERPKGSFSTLEIQRTEQGDSAMYLCASGGGDSGNTIYFGEGSWLTVV.

This clonotype has more than one count but fewer than ten. V and J are TRBV7-9 and TRBJ2-7; the match to TRBD2 covers 12 bases. The V and J ends lost 3 bases and 6 bases, in that order; junction bases with no gene match: 6. Per germline, CDR1 SEHNR and CDR2 FQNEAQ (reference sequence). This CDR3 has 15 amino acids. The CDR3 sequence: CASSLTSGRLVEQYF. The CDR3 bases are TGTGCCAGCAGCTTGACTAGCGGGAGACTGGTCGAGCAGTACTTC.

V gene TRBV29-1 combines with J gene TRBJ2-1, with 12 bases identical to TRBD1. J lost 8 bases, V lost 5 bases, and 7 bases had no gene match. The CDR3 has 14 residues. Per germline, CDR1 SQVTM and CDR2 ANQGSEA. This CDR3 reads CSVTGQGAADEQFF. The CDR3 region has the DNA TGCAGCGTTACGGGACAGGGGGCAGCCGATGAGCAGTTCTTC.

The chain carries TRBV6-4 and TRBJ1-1; D call uncertain. This CDR3 comprises 15 residues. CDR1 and CDR2 (germline): MRHNA, SNTAGT. V was clipped by 2 bases and J by 4 bases, with 14 bases between them. The CDR3 is CASSDPLHVTTEAFF. CDR3 bases: TGTGCCAGCAGTGACCCGCTGCACGTGACCACTGAAGCTTTCTTT.

The chain is built from TRBV7-8 and TRBJ2-7; D is undetermined. Germline V gene data show CDR1 as SGHVS and CDR2 as FQNEAQ. Trimming pared 1 base from V and 3 bases from J, leaving 13 bases between. This CDR3 has 15 residues. The CDR3 DNA reads as TGTGCCAGCAGCTTAGTGGTGGGCGAACTCTACGAGCAGTACTTC. The encoded protein is CASSLVVGELYEQYF. Full variable domain (remainder filled in from reference TRBV7-8 and TRBJ2-7): GAGVSQSPRYKVAKRGQDVALRCDPISGHVSLFWYQQALGQGPEFLTYFQNEAQLDKSGLPSDRFFAERPEGSVSTLKIQRTQQEDSAVYLCASSLVVGELYEQYFGPGTRLTVT.

This clonotype appeared a few times. This chain joins TRBV6-5 and TRBJ2-7; TRBD2 agrees at 8 bases. The length of the CDR3 is 18 residues. V dropped 2 bases and J dropped 4; count of bases not matched to a gene: 16. The germline V gene encodes CDR1 MNHEY and CDR2 SVGAGI. The CDR3 is CASSYARPGLAGSYEQYF. DNA of the CDR3: TGTGCCAGCAGTTACGCCCGCCCGGGGCTAGCGGGCTCATACGAGCAGTACTTC.

The chain recombines TRBV25-1 with TRBJ2-7; possible D gene TRBD2, 5 bases. V was pared by 6 bases and J by 3 bases, with 12 bases between. Germline lookup yields CDR1 MGHDK and CDR2 SYGVNS. This CDR3 region has 13 residues. CDR3 amino acids: CASRDGGGYEQYF. For the CDR3, the DNA is TGTGCCAGCAGAGATGGAGGAGGCTACGAGCAGTACTTC.

The rearrangement joins TRBV7-2 to TRBJ2-1; D is tentatively TRBD1 or TRBD2 (5 bases each). The V end was cut by 1 base, the J end by 14 bases, with 9 bases between. Germline V gives CDR1 SGHTA, CDR2 FQGNSA. The CDR3 covers 11 residues. Written as DNA, the CDR3 is TGTGCCAGCAGCTTAGGGGGACCCGAGTTCTTC. Protein sequence: CASSLGGPEFF.

The chain has TRBV4-1 and TRBJ2-2, with TRBD1 matching 9 bases. Germline CDR1 is MGHRA and CDR2 is YSYEKL. The CDR3 extends over 15 amino acids. V lost 4 bases, J lost 5 bases, and 5 bases stayed unmatched. The CDR3 nucleotides read TGCGCCAGCAGCCGCCGGGACAGGGAAACCGGGGAGCTGTTTTTT. As protein: CASSRRDRETGELFF.

The chain uses TRBV5-4 and TRBJ2-1; TRBD2 matches 7 bases. The CDR3 runs 14 residues. CDR1 SGHNT and CDR2 YYREEE come from the germline V gene (reference sequence). Trimming at V came to 5 bases and at J to 4 bases, leaving 6 bases not matched to a gene. The CDR3 sequence is CASSSSGEYNEQFF. The CDR3 DNA reads TGTGCCAGCAGTTCTAGCGGAGAGTACAATGAGCAGTTCTTC.

This clonotype showed up just a few times. The CDR3 region has the DNA TGTGCCAGCAGCGAGGCGGTTAACTATGGCTACACCTTC. It translates to CASSEAVNYGYTF. The rearrangement links TRBV7-9 to TRBJ1-2; D not certain. The CDR3 spans 13 residues. The V end was cut by 5 bases, the J end by 1 base, with 8 bases between. Germline V gene sequence: CDR1 SEHNR, CDR2 FQNEAQ (reference sequence).

The V gene is TRBV5-1, the J gene TRBJ2-1, with 9 bases fitting TRBD1. The CDR3 has 16 residues. The trim removed 0 bases at V and 5 bases at J, leaving 6 bases unmatched. Germline V lookup: CDR1 SGHRS, CDR2 YFSETQ. The CDR3 is CASSLVYRGRDNEQFF. The CDR3 DNA is TGCGCCAGCAGCTTGGTTTACAGGGGGCGGGACAATGAGCAGTTCTTC.

DNA of the CDR3: TGTGCCAGCAGGCCCCCGGGCCCCACCAATGAGCAGTTCTTC. Encoded protein: CASRPPGPTNEQFF. The chain links TRBV6-2 or TRBV6-3 to TRBJ2-1; D call uncertain. Looked up from germline, CDR1 is MNHEY and CDR2 is SVGEGT. This CDR3 spans 14 amino acids. Between the trimmed V and J ends, which lost 6 bases and 6 bases, there was a span of 15 bases.

V gene TRBV7-3 combines with J gene TRBJ2-3; D remains unclear. Germline lookup yields CDR1 SGHTA and CDR2 FQGTGA. This CDR3 has 14 residues. V lost 5 bases, J lost 1 base, and 10 bases lay in between. The CDR3 loop reads CASSPGSGTDTQYF. The CDR3 DNA sequence: TGTGCCAGCAGCCCTGGTTCGGGCACAGATACGCAGTATTTT.

This clonotype has a handful of counts. The rearrangement links TRBV7-2 to TRBJ2-7, with D uncertain. The CDR3 contains 15 residues. The V and J ends lost 5 bases and 0 bases respectively, with 14 bases between them. Germline CDR1 and CDR2: SGHTA and FQGNSA. CDR3 sequence (DNA): TGTGCCAGCAGCGCGCAAGGCAGTAGCTCCTACGAGCAGTACTTC. Its translation is CASSAQGSSSYEQYF.

For this clonotype: The junction does not match germline at one end; this may be a read error. The V and J genes are TRBV6-6 and TRBJ1-2; no clear D gene. The CDR3 totals 15 residues. Germline V gene sequence: CDR1 MNHNY, CDR2 SVGAGI (reference sequence). The CDR3 DNA reads as TGTGCCAGCAGTTACTCGTCCGGACCTAAATATGGCTACACCTTC. It codes for CASSYSSGPKYGYTF.

The V gene is TRBV29-1, the J gene TRBJ2-3; D is perhaps TRBD2 (6 bases). This CDR3 comprises 14 residues. The germline V and J ends were trimmed by 4 bases and 2 bases, with 13 bases remaining between them. Germline CDR1 reads SQVTM; CDR2 reads ANQGSEA. CDR3 amino acids: CSVVSGLHTDTQYF. The CDR3 bases are TGCAGCGTTGTAAGCGGGTTACACACAGATACGCAGTATTTT.

This clonotype came up a few times. The rearrangement links TRBV20-1 to TRBJ2-7; D tentatively reads TRBD1 or TRBD2 (6 bases each). This CDR3 has 15 amino acids. Trimming shortened V by 0 bases and J by 2 bases, and 14 bases separated the two germline ends. Germline lookup yields CDR1 DFQATT and CDR2 SNEGSKA (reference sequence). CDR3 in DNA: TGCAGTGCTAGAGATAAGGGGGAGGCCACCTACGAGCAGTACTTC. This encodes CSARDKGEATYEQYF.

The V and J genes are TRBV15 and TRBJ2-5; a possible D gene is TRBD2 (5 bases). V was pared by 1 base and J by 5 bases, with 17 bases between. The CDR3 totals 16 residues. Germline CDR1 is LNHNV and CDR2 is YYDKDF (reference sequence). CDR3 sequence reads: CATSRGARGWAETQYF. The CDR3 DNA follows: TGTGCCACCAGCAGAGGGGCCCGGGGTTGGGCGGAGACCCAGTACTTC.

This clonotype was seen a few times. This sequence joins TRBV11-2 and TRBJ2-2; TRBD2 agrees at 9 bases. Trimming removed 3 bases from V and 7 bases from J; junction bases left unmatched: 6. Germline V gene data show CDR1 as SGHAT and CDR2 as FQNNGV. CDR3 size: 15 residues. This CDR3 is CASSLRGGYFGELFF. The DNA for the CDR3 is TGTGCCAGCAGCTTGCGGGGGGGCTACTTCGGGGAGCTGTTTTTT.